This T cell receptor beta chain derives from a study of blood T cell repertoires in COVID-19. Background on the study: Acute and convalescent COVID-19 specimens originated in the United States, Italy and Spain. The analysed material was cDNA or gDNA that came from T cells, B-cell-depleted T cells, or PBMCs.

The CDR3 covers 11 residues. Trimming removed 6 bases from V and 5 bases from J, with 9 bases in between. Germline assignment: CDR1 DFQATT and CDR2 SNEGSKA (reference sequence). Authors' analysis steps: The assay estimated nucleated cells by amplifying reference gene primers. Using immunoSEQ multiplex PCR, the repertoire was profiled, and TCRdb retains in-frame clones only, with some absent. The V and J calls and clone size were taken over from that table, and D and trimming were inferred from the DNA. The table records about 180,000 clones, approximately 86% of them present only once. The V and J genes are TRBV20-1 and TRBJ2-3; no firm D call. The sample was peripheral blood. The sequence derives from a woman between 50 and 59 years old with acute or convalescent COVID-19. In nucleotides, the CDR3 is TGCAGTGCCCCTTTCGTAGATACGCAGTATTTT. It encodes CSAPFVDTQYF.